The 3 T cell receptor beta chains presented below share a single source sample, sequenced in a study of T cell repertoires in ileal Crohn's disease. Noted time point: neoterminal ileum biopsy at postoperative endoscopy, about 6 months after surgery. Data came from immunoSEQ multiplex PCR; TCRdb stores just in-frame clones and leaves some out. The data show more than 50,000 clones, roughly 89% seen once. The sequencing sample was made of ileal tissue. Every receptor here comes from an adult with Crohn's disease.

The rearrangement joins TRBV6-5 to TRBJ1-6; D is unclear. This CDR3 region has 16 residues. Trimming stripped 0 bases from V and 5 bases from J, with 11 bases between. The germline V gene has CDR1 MNHEY and CDR2 SVGAGI. The CDR3 region has the DNA TGTGCCAGCAGTTACTCGGCAGCCAGCGATAATTCACCCCTCCACTTT. Its protein product is CASSYSAASDNSPLHF.

The gene calls are TRBV19 and TRBJ2-7, with 12 positions matching TRBD2. After removal of 4 bases from V and 0 bases from J, the junction contained 1 base not matched to a gene. Germline lookup yields CDR1 LNHDA and CDR2 SQIVND (reference sequence). The CDR3 is made up of 15 amino acids. The chain's CDR3 is CASSTLAGGSYEQYF. The CDR3 DNA sequence: TGTGCCAGTAGTACACTAGCGGGAGGCTCCTACGAGCAGTACTTC.

The J gene is TRBJ1-1, the V gene TRBV5-1; 7 bases match TRBD1. CDR1 SGHRS and CDR2 YFSETQ come from the germline V gene. The CDR3 is 13 residues long. V shed 6 bases, J shed 3 bases, and the junction held 5 bases outside the gene matches. The chain's CDR3 is CASNRDRDTEAFF. CDR3 sequence (DNA): TGCGCCAGCAACCGGGACAGAGACACTGAAGCTTTCTTT.